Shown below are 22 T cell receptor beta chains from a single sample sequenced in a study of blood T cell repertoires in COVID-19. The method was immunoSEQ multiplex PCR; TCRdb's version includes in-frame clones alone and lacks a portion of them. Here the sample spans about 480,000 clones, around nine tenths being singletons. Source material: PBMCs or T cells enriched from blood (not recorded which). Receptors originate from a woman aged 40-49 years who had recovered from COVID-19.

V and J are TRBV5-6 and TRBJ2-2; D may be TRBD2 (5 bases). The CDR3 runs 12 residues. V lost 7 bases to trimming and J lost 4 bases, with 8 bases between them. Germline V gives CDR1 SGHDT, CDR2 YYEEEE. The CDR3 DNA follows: TGTGCCAGCTCCGCGGGCACCGGGGAGCTGTTTTTT. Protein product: CASSAGTGELFF.

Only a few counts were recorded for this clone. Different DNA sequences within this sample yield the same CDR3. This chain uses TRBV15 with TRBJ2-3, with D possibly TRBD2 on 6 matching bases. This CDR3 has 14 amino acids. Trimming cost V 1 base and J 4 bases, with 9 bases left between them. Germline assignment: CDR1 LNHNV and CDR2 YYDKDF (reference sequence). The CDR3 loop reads CATSRAGAADTQYF. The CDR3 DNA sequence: TGTGCCACCAGCAGAGCGGGAGCGGCAGATACGCAGTATTTT.

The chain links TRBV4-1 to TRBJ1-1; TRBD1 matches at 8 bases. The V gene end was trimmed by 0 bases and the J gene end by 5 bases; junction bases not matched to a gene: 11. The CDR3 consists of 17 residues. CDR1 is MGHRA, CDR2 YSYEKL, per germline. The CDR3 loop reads CASSQDTLDRGSTEAFF. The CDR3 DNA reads TGCGCCAGCAGCCAAGATACCCTAGACAGGGGATCGACTGAAGCTTTCTTT.

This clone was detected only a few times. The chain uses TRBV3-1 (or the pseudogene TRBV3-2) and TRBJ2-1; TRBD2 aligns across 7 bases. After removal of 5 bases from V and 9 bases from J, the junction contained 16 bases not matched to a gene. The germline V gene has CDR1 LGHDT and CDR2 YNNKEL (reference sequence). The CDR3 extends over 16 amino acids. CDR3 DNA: TGTGCCAGCAGCTCCCGCCTTGGGAGGGAGGCGGTTGAGCAGTTCTTC. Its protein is CASSSRLGREAVEQFF.

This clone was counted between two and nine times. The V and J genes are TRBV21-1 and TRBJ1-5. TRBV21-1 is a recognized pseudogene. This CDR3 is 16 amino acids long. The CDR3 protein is CASSKERGISNQPQHF. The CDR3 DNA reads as TGTGCCAGCAGCAAAGAAAGAGGGATTAGCAATCAGCCCCAGCATTTT.

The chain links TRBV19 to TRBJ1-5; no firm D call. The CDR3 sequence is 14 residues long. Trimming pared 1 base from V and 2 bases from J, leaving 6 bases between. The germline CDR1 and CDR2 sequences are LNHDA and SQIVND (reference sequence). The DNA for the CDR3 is TGTGCCAGTAGTATAGGGGAGGGCAATCAGCCCCAGCATTTT. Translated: CASSIGEGNQPQHF.

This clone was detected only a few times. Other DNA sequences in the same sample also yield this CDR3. This chain's CDR3 is CASSLTGTYEQYF. The DNA for the CDR3 is TGTGCCAGCAGCTTAACAGGGACCTACGAGCAGTACTTC. The chain has TRBV5-4 and TRBJ2-7; D might be TRBD1 (6 bases). The CDR3 spans 13 residues. V lost 2 bases and J 2 bases, leaving 8 bases between the germline ends. Per germline, CDR1 SGHNT and CDR2 YYREEE (reference sequence). Full variable domain (outside the CDR3, taken from reference TRBV5-4 and TRBJ2-7): ETGVTQSPTHLIKTRGQQVTLRCSSQSGHNTVSWYQQALGQGPQFIFQYYREEENGRGNFPPRFSGLQFPNYSSELNVNALELDDSALYLCASSLTGTYEQYFGPGTRLTVT.

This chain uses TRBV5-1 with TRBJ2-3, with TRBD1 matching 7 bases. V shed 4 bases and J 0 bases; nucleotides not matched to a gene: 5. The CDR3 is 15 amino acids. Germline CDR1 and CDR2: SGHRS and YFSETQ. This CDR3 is CASSMGQMSTDTQYF. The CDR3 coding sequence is TGCGCCAGCAGCATGGGACAGATGAGCACAGATACGCAGTATTTT.

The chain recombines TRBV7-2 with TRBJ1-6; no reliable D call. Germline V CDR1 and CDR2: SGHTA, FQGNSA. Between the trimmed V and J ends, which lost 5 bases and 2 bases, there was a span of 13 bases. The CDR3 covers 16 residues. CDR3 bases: TGTGCCAGCAGCCCCCGCGGAGGGACCTATAATTCACCCCTCCACTTT. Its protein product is CASSPRGGTYNSPLHF.

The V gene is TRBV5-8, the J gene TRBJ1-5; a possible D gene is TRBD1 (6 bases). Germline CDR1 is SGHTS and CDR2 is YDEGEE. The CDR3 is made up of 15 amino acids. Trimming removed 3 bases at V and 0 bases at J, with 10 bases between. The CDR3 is CASSSWTVSNQPQHF. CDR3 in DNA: TGTGCCAGCAGCTCATGGACAGTTAGCAATCAGCCCCAGCATTTT.

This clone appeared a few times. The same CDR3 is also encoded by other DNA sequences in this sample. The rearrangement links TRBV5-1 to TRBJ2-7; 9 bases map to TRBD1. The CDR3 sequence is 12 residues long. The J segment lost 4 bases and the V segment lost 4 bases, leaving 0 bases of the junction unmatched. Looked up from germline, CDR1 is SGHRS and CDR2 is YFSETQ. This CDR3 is CASSGQGYEQYF. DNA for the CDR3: TGCGCCAGCAGCGGACAGGGGTACGAGCAGTACTTC.

The CDR3 coding sequence is TGTGCCAGCAGGGAGCACGGACAGACATACGAGCAGTACTTC. Its translation is CASREHGQTYEQYF. The chain links TRBV7-9 to TRBJ2-7; D is perhaps TRBD1 (6 bases). Germline V gene sequence: CDR1 SEHNR, CDR2 FQNEAQ (reference sequence). Trimming shortened V by 6 bases and J by 4 bases, and 16 bases separated the two germline ends. The CDR3 runs 14 residues.

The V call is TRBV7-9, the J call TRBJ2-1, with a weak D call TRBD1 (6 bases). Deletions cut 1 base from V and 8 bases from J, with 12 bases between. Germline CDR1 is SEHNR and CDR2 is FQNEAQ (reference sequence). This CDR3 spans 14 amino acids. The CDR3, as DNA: TGTGCCAGCAGCTTAGGGGGGCGTAATGATGAGCAGTTCTTC. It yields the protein CASSLGGRNDEQFF.

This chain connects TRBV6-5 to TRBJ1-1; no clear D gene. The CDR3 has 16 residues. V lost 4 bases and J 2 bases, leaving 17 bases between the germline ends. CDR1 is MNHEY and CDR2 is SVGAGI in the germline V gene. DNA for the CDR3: TGTGCCAGCAGTTCGAAATTACTTACCGTCAACACTGAAGCTTTCTTT. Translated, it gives CASSSKLLTVNTEAFF.

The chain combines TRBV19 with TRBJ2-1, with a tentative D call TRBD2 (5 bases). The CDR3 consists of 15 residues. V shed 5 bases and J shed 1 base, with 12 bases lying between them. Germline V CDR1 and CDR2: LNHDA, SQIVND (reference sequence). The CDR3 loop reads CASSRERGSYNEQFF. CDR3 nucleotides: TGTGCCAGTAGTCGGGAAAGAGGGTCCTACAATGAGCAGTTCTTC.

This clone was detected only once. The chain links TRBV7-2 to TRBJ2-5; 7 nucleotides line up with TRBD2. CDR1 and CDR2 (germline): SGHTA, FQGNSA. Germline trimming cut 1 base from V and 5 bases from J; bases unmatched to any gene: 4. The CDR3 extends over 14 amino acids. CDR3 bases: TGTGCCAGCAGCTTAGGGCGGGAGTATGAGACCCAGTACTTC. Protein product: CASSLGREYETQYF. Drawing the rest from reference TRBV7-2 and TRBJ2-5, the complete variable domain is GAGVSQSPSNKVTEKGKDVELRCDPISGHTALYWYRQSLGQGLEFLIYFQGNSAPDKSGLPSDRFSAERTGGSVSTLTIQRTQQEDSAVYLCASSLGREYETQYFGPGTRLLVL.

For the CDR3, the DNA is TGTGCCAGCAGTTACTCCCTGGAGGGCGTCTACGAGCAGTACTTC. It is translated as CASSYSLEGVYEQYF. The chain employs TRBV6-6 and TRBJ2-7; a weak D match, TRBD2 (6 bases). The germline CDR1 and CDR2 sequences are MNHNY and SVGAGI (reference sequence). The CDR3 length is 15 residues. The V and J ends lost 0 bases and 3 bases respectively, with 12 bases between them.

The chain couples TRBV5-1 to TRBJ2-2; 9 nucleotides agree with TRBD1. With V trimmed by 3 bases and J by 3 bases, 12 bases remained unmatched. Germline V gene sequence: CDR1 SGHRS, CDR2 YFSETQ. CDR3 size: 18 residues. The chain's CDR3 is CASSSHDAGQGYTGELFF. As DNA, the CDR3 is TGCGCCAGCAGCTCGCACGACGCGGGACAGGGCTACACCGGGGAGCTGTTTTTT.

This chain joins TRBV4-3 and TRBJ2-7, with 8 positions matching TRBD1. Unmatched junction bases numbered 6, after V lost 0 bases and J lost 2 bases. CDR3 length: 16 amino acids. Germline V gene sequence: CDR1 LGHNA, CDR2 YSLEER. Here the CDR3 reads CASSQELRGRTYEQYF. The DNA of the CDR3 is TGCGCCAGCAGCCAAGAGCTCAGGGGGCGCACCTACGAGCAGTACTTC.

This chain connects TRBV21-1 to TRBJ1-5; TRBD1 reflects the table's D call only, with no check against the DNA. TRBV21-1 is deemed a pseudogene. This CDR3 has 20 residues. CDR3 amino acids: CASSPRPCARERDRNQPQHF. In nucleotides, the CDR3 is TGTGCCAGCAGCCCCCGGCCCTGTGCCAGGGAACGGGACAGGAATCAGCCCCAGCATTTT.

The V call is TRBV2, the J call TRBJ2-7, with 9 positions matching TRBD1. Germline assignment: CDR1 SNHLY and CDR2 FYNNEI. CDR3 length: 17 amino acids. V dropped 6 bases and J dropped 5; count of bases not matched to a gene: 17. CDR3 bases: TGTGCCAGCAGCCGGGGACAGGGTCTTCGTCCGGATGACGAGCAGTACTTC. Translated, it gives CASSRGQGLRPDDEQYF. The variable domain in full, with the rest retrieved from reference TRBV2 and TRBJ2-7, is EPEVTQTPSHQVTQMGQEVILRCVPISNHLYFYWYRQILGQKVEFLVSFYNNEISEKSEIFDDQFSVERPDGSNFTLKIRSTKLEDSAMYFCASSRGQGLRPDDEQYFGPGTRLTVT.

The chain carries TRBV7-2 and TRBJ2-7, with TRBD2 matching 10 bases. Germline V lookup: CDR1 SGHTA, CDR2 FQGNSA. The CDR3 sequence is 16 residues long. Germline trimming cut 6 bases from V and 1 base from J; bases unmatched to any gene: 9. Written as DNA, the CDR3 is TGTGCCAGCAGTGTTCAGATAGCGGGAGGATCCTACGAGCAGTACTTC. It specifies CASSVQIAGGSYEQYF.